Below, 4 T cell receptor beta chains from the same sample are listed, as sequenced in a study of cytomegalovirus exposure and HLA in healthy donors. Researchers ran the PCR with 60 Vbeta and 13 Jbeta primers. The data were produced by immunoSEQ multiplex PCR, yet TCRdb's version contains in-frame clones alone and is incomplete. Of tens of thousands of clones in the sample, under 80% were seen once. The sequenced material came from PBMCs. The receptors were gathered from a male donor in good health and CMV-seropositive.

This chain links TRBV7-7 with TRBJ2-5, with TRBD1 matching 7 bases. Germline assignment: CDR1 SSHAT and CDR2 FNYEAQ (reference sequence). The CDR3 is 13 residues long. After removal of 6 bases from V and 5 bases from J, the junction contained 6 bases not matched to a gene. The CDR3 coding sequence is TGTGCCAGCAGTCGACAGGGCCCGGAGACCCAGTACTTC. It codes for CASSRQGPETQYF.

The V and J genes are TRBV6-1 and TRBJ1-2; 7 positions agree with TRBD1. The CDR3 has 15 amino acids. The V segment lost 2 bases and the J segment 4 bases; nucleotides outside the gene matches: 7. Germline CDR1 reads MNHNS; CDR2 reads SASEGT. CDR3 loop: CASSETPGGFYGYTF. Here the CDR3 DNA reads TGTGCCAGCAGTGAAACTCCAGGGGGTTTCTATGGCTACACCTTC.

This sequence joins TRBV19 and TRBJ2-1; D remains unclear. The germline V gene encodes CDR1 LNHDA and CDR2 SQIVND (reference sequence). The V gene lost 4 bases and the J gene lost 6 bases, with 10 bases spanning the gap. The CDR3 is made up of 13 amino acids. CDR3 residues: CASSTLLFNEQFF. The CDR3 DNA sequence: TGTGCCAGTAGTACTTTACTTTTCAATGAGCAGTTCTTC. The full variable domain, rest sourced from reference TRBV19 and TRBJ2-1, is DGGITQSPKYLFRKEGQNVTLSCEQNLNHDAMYWYRQDPGQGLRLIYYSQIVNDFQKGDIAEGYSVSREKKESFPLTVTSAQKNPTAFYLCASSTLLFNEQFFGPGTRLTVL.

The rearrangement uses TRBV5-1 and TRBJ2-1, with D perhaps matching TRBD1 (6 bases). The CDR3 has 14 amino acids. From germline, CDR1 is SGHRS and CDR2 YFSETQ. V lost 3 bases, J lost 4 bases, and 11 bases lay in between. CDR3 sequence: CASSSGQNYNEQFF. The CDR3 bases are TGCGCCAGCAGCTCTGGACAGAATTACAATGAGCAGTTCTTC. The complete variable domain, with remaining parts taken from reference TRBV5-1 and TRBJ2-1, reads KAGVTQTPRYLIKTRGQQVTLSCSPISGHRSVSWYQQTPGQGLQFLFEYFSETQRNKGNFPGRFSGRQFSNSRSEMNVSTLELGDSALYLCASSSGQNYNEQFFGPGTRLTVL.